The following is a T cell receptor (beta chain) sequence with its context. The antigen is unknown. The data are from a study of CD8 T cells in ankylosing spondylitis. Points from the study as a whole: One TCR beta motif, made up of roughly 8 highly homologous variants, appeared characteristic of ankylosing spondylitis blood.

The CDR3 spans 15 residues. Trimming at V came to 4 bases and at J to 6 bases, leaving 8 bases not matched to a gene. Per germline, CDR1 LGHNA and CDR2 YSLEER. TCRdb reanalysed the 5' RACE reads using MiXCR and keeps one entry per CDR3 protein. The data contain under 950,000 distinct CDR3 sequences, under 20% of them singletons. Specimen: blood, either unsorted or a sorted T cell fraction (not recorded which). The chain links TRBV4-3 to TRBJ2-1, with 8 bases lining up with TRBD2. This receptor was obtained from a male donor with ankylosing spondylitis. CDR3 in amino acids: CASSRTPGGVNEQFF. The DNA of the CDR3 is TGCGCCAGCAGCCGCACCCCCGGGGGGGTCAATGAGCAGTTCTTC.